The text below deals with one TCR beta chain. This sample is drawn from a study of blood T cells in healthy people across ages. Germline values: CDR1 LNHNV, CDR2 YYDKDF (reference sequence). The CDR3 contains 14 residues. V was clipped by 1 base and J by 1 base, with 5 bases between them. PCR was performed a second time for about 6 to 11 cycles using a sample-barcoded 5' primer and a J-beta primer mix. One entry per CDR3 protein, called by TCRdb with MiXCR from the 5' RACE reads. The sample has roughly 800,000 distinct CDR3 sequences, roughly 26% seen once. These data were also reused for a study on T cells of mothers and their children. That investigation notes: Researchers report slightly higher, though non-significant, overlap in related mother-child pairs than in unrelated pairs.

Sequencing was performed on blood. V gene TRBV15 combines with J gene TRBJ1-5; D unresolved. The receptor was isolated from a boy between 10 and 17 years old in good health. Here the CDR3 reads CATSRAGSNQPQHF. DNA for the CDR3: TGTGCCACCAGCAGAGCTGGGAGCAATCAGCCCCAGCATTTT.